These 27 T cell receptor beta chains were all obtained from the same sample, sequenced in a study of T cell responses to AZD1222 COVID-19 vaccine. Here immunoSEQ multiplex PCR was the method, and the copy in TCRdb shows in-frame clones only, minus some. This sample has approximately 88,000 clones, with under 95% found just once. Here the sequenced sample was peripheral blood, taken on day 0 of AZD1222 vaccination. The receptors derive from an adult in good health.

Notes on this clone: The junction departs from the called germline gene at one end, perhaps through a read error. This chain joins TRBV5-1 and TRBJ1-1, with D unclear. CDR1 and CDR2 (germline): SGHRS, YFSETQ. The CDR3 contains 15 residues. CDR3 loop: CASSLGDGVNTEAFF. The CDR3 DNA reads TGCGCCAGCAGCTTGGGAGACGGGGTGAATACTGAAGCTTTCTTT.

The chain combines TRBV7-3 with TRBJ2-1; D possibly matches TRBD1 or TRBD2 (5 bases each). The V gene's germline CDR1 is SGHTA and CDR2 FQGTGA. Between the trimmed V and J ends, which lost 2 bases and 0 bases, there was a span of 11 bases. The CDR3 is 16 amino acids. CDR3 residues: CASSLAPGSSYNEQFF. The CDR3 coding sequence is TGTGCCAGCAGCTTAGCCCCAGGGAGCTCCTACAATGAGCAGTTCTTC.

J is TRBJ1-5 and V is TRBV7-9, with D possibly TRBD1 on 5 matching bases. CDR1 and CDR2 from the germline V gene are SEHNR and FQNEAQ (reference sequence). Trimming stripped 8 bases from V and 5 bases from J, with 13 bases between. The CDR3 is 13 residues long. The DNA for the CDR3 is TGTGCCAGCGGCGGTGGGGACGATCAGCCCCAGCATTTT. It specifies CASGGGDDQPQHF.

The genes are TRBV2 and TRBJ1-1, with 8 bases lining up with TRBD1. CDR1 is SNHLY and CDR2 is FYNNEI in the germline V gene. The CDR3 has 15 amino acids. The V segment lost 4 bases and the J segment 3 bases; nucleotides outside the gene matches: 7. This CDR3 reads CASSATGGSYTEAFF. CDR3 nucleotide sequence: TGTGCCAGCAGTGCAACAGGGGGTAGTTACACTGAAGCTTTCTTT.

The chain is built from TRBV7-2 and TRBJ1-1; D might be TRBD1 (6 bases). Germline CDR1 is SGHTA and CDR2 is FQGNSA. There are 14 residues in the CDR3. V was shortened by 6 bases and J by 7 bases, with 18 bases between the two germline ends. CDR3 residues: CASRAGTPSLEAFF. The CDR3 DNA reads as TGTGCCAGCAGGGCCGGGACACCGTCCCTTGAAGCTTTCTTT.

This chain connects TRBV28 to TRBJ1-2, with a possible D match to TRBD1 (5 bases). CDR3 length: 13 residues. Trimming cost V 7 bases and J 6 bases, with 15 bases left between them. The germline V gene encodes CDR1 MDHEN and CDR2 SYDVKM. CDR3 residues: CASILSGGDGYTF. CDR3 sequence (DNA): TGTGCCAGCATCCTTTCGGGGGGAGATGGCTACACCTTC.

The chain recombines TRBV6-5 with TRBJ2-1; D is tentatively TRBD1 or TRBD2 (5 bases each). CDR3 length equals 15 residues. Trimming removed 0 bases from V and 9 bases from J, with 15 bases in between. Germline loops: CDR1 MNHEY, CDR2 SVGAGI. The CDR3 DNA follows: TGTGCCAGCAGTTACTCCCGGGGCGGTCACGTTGAGCAGTTCTTC. It translates to CASSYSRGGHVEQFF.

The V gene is TRBV18, the J gene TRBJ2-5; D gene ambiguous. From germline, CDR1 is KGHSH and CDR2 LQKENI. Trimming left V 3 bases short and J 2 bases short, with 7 bases between. This CDR3 region has 13 residues. The CDR3 coding sequence is TGTGCCAGCTCACCCTCTATACAAGAGACCCAGTACTTC. Translation gives CASSPSIQETQYF.

The genes are TRBV2 and TRBJ2-1, with 11 bases identical to TRBD2. There are 16 residues in the CDR3. The germline CDR1 and CDR2 sequences are SNHLY and FYNNEI. Germline trimming cut 4 bases from V and 2 bases from J; bases unmatched to any gene: 4. The CDR3 coding sequence is TGTGCCAGCAGTGCCGGGACTAGCGGAACCTACAATGAGCAGTTCTTC. It codes for CASSAGTSGTYNEQFF.

The V gene is TRBV5-1, the J gene TRBJ2-7; 7 bases are shared with TRBD1. CDR1 and CDR2 from the germline V gene are SGHRS and YFSETQ. This CDR3 contains 12 residues. After removal of 4 bases from V and 6 bases from J, the junction contained 4 bases not matched to a gene. The CDR3 DNA is TGCGCCAGCAGCCATGACAGGGCCGAGCAGTACTTC. This sequence encodes CASSHDRAEQYF.

The V gene is TRBV2, the J gene TRBJ1-4; 11 bases are a match to TRBD1. J was trimmed by 11 bases and V by 4 bases; bases with no gene match: 6. CDR1 is SNHLY and CDR2 is FYNNEI in the germline V gene. The length of the CDR3 is 14 residues. CDR3 bases: TGTGCCAGCAGTGTCGGACAGGGGGCAAAGAAACTGTTTTTT. This codes for CASSVGQGAKKLFF.

J is TRBJ1-1 and V is TRBV4-3; D is undetermined. Per the germline V gene, CDR1 is LGHNA and CDR2 is YSLEER. The CDR3 totals 15 residues. Trimming removed 1 base at V and 2 bases at J, with 11 bases between. The CDR3 DNA reads TGCGCCAGCAGCCAAGTCCGGGGATCAAACACTGAAGCTTTCTTT. This translates into CASSQVRGSNTEAFF.

The CDR3 loop reads CASSHDNQPQHF. The CDR3, as DNA: TGTGCCAGCAGCCATGACAATCAGCCCCAGCATTTT. The J gene is TRBJ1-5, the V gene TRBV7-9; D is uncertain. The CDR3 has 12 residues. Trimming took off 5 bases at V and 3 bases at J, with 5 bases between the two ends. CDR1 is SEHNR and CDR2 is FQNEAQ in the germline V gene (reference sequence).

The V gene is TRBV7-9, the J gene TRBJ2-7; D is uncertain. The CDR3 sequence is 18 residues long. Germline CDR1 reads SEHNR; CDR2 reads FQNEAQ (reference sequence). Trimming left V 5 bases short and J 0 bases short, with 23 bases between. The CDR3 coding sequence is TGTGCCAGCAGCCTCCCGTCCGCACTTCCCCCCTTCTCCTACGAGCAGTACTTC. Translating gives CASSLPSALPPFSYEQYF.

V is TRBV24-1 and J is TRBJ1-5, with TRBD1 matching over 7 bases. The length of the CDR3 is 16 residues. From germline, CDR1 is KGHDR and CDR2 SFDVKD. With V trimmed by 1 base and J by 2 bases, 4 bases remained unmatched. The CDR3 DNA reads as TGTGCCACCAGTGATTTTAAAACAGGGGGCAATCAGCCCCAGCATTTT. This sequence encodes CATSDFKTGGNQPQHF.

V is TRBV28 and J is TRBJ2-7, with TRBD2 as a possible D gene (5 bases). The CDR3 consists of 14 residues. Per the germline V gene, CDR1 is MDHEN and CDR2 is SYDVKM. Trimming pared 4 bases from V and 2 bases from J, leaving 12 bases between. CDR3 amino acids: CASSSAGTTYEQYF. The CDR3 DNA reads as TGTGCCAGCAGTTCTGCGGGCACTACCTACGAGCAGTACTTC.

CDR3 region: CASSPQRLGYGYTF. As DNA, the CDR3 is TGTGCCAGCAGCCCTCAAAGGCTTGGGTATGGCTACACCTTC. The chain combines TRBV7-9 with TRBJ1-2; D is uncertain. Trimming removed 5 bases from V and 5 bases from J, with 15 bases in between. The CDR3 length is 14 residues. Germline V gene lookup returns CDR1 SEHNR and CDR2 FQNEAQ (reference sequence).

The rearrangement joins TRBV3-1 (or the pseudogene TRBV3-2) to TRBJ2-3; the D is unclear. CDR3 length: 14 residues. Germline-derived CDR1 and CDR2 are LGHDT and YNNKEL (reference sequence). V was cut by 3 bases and J by 1 base, with 8 bases left in between. The CDR3 region has the DNA TGTGCCAGCAGCCAGAGACTTGGCACAGATACGCAGTATTTT. Amino acid sequence: CASSQRLGTDTQYF.

The chain joins TRBV11-2 to TRBJ1-2; D perhaps matches TRBD1 (6 bases). CDR1 and CDR2 (germline): SGHAT, FQNNGV. The CDR3 is 17 residues long. V lost 1 base to trimming and J lost 2 bases, with 17 bases between them. CDR3 sequence: CASSLGLQGVGNYGYTF. In nucleotides, the CDR3 is TGTGCCAGCAGCTTAGGCCTACAGGGTGTGGGGAACTATGGCTACACCTTC.

The CDR3 nucleotides are TGTGCCAGCAGCTTCGGGGGGTCCAAAAACATTCAGTACTTC. Translating it yields CASSFGGSKNIQYF. The rearrangement links TRBV5-6 to TRBJ2-4; 7 nucleotides align to TRBD2. Germline CDR1 reads SGHDT; CDR2 reads YYEEEE. The CDR3 runs 14 residues. With V trimmed by 2 bases and J by 2 bases, 1 base remained unmatched.

The chain links TRBV4-3 to TRBJ1-2; D remains unclear. The CDR3 length is 13 residues. CDR1 is LGHNA and CDR2 is YSLEER in the germline V gene. Trimming left V 1 base short and J 4 bases short, with 7 bases between. The CDR3 protein is CASSQGPSYGYTF. The DNA for the CDR3 is TGCGCCAGCAGCCAAGGCCCTAGCTATGGCTACACCTTC.

This clone was recorded only once. CDR3 coding DNA: TGCAGTGCTAGTAACCCCCAGGGAGGTACCTACGAGCAGTACTTC. This sequence encodes CSASNPQGGTYEQYF. This chain links TRBV20-1 with TRBJ2-7, with D possibly TRBD2 on 6 matching bases. The V end was cut by 3 bases, the J end by 2 bases, with 17 bases between. The CDR3 spans 15 residues. Per the germline V gene, CDR1 is DFQATT and CDR2 is SNEGSKA (reference sequence).

The gene calls are TRBV6-1 and TRBJ1-6; D is uncertain. Trimming pared 4 bases from V and 6 bases from J, leaving 16 bases between. The CDR3 is 16 amino acids. Germline assignment: CDR1 MNHNS and CDR2 SASEGT. CDR3 coding DNA: TGTGCCAGCAGTGCTAATCCTGGGGTTGGTAATTCACCCCTCCACTTT. Its protein product is CASSANPGVGNSPLHF.

The chain uses TRBV11-2 and TRBJ1-3; D may be TRBD1 (6 bases). This CDR3 is 16 amino acids long. CDR1 SGHAT and CDR2 FQNNGV come from the germline V gene. V was clipped by 2 bases and J by 1 base, with 12 bases between them. CDR3 nucleotides: TGTGCCAGCAGCTTAAAGCGGACAGAGTCTGGAAACACCATATATTTT. Its translation: CASSLKRTESGNTIYF.

The gene calls are TRBV5-4 and TRBJ2-3; the D is unclear. Germline-derived CDR1 and CDR2 are SGHNT and YYREEE (reference sequence). Trimming removed 4 bases at V and 4 bases at J, with 7 bases between. The CDR3 spans 12 residues. CDR3 region: CASSPGPDTQYF. CDR3 sequence (DNA): TGTGCCAGCAGCCCAGGCCCAGATACGCAGTATTTT. Together with reference TRBV5-4 and TRBJ2-3, the CDR3 gives the full variable domain: ETGVTQSPTHLIKTRGQQVTLRCSSQSGHNTVSWYQQALGQGPQFIFQYYREEENGRGNFPPRFSGLQFPNYSSELNVNALELDDSALYLCASSPGPDTQYFGPGTRLTVL.

The rearrangement links TRBV6-4 to TRBJ2-1; TRBD1 matches at 7 bases. J gave up 3 bases and V 0 bases, and 2 bases lay outside the gene matches. This CDR3 has 15 amino acids. Germline V lookup: CDR1 MRHNA, CDR2 SNTAGT. CDR3 sequence reads: CASSDSGGDYNEQFF. The CDR3 bases are TGTGCCAGCAGTGACTCAGGGGGCGACTACAATGAGCAGTTCTTC.

The rearrangement links TRBV18 to TRBJ2-3; 9 bases match TRBD1. CDR1 and CDR2 (germline): KGHSH, LQKENI. The CDR3 covers 17 residues. V lost 3 bases to trimming and J lost 3 bases; unmatched junction nucleotides: 10. CDR3 bases: TGTGCCAGCTCACCCGTCCGGACAGGGGTTGGTACAGATACGCAGTATTTT. This codes for CASSPVRTGVGTDTQYF.